These T cell receptor beta chains were read from a single sample in a study of Tregs in tolerant kidney transplant recipients. The assay was immunoSEQ multiplex PCR, and TCRdb's table has in-frame clones only and misses some. The sample comprises about 64,000 clones, about 87% of which are singletons, and 3.5% to 4% rests with the top ten. The material sequenced was CD4+ T cells from blood (PBMCs), taken 6 months after the transplant. The receptors stem from a human patient who received a combined kidney and bone marrow transplant. The graft donor may be the source of some T cells. Both conserved end residues are part of each CDR3. The D gene is left open where the match is weak. Only part of the rows carry a size: once, few, many, or a class if the clone is expanded.

j_call	d_call	clone_size	v_call	cdr3_aa	cdr3_nt
TRBJ1-4	TRBD1	NA	TRBV19	CASSIGTGVVTNEKLFF	TGTGCCAGTAGTATCGGGACAGGGGTTGTAACTAATGAAAAACTGTTTTTT
TRBJ2-5	TRBD1	NA	TRBV5-1	CASSLWDRASQETQYF	TGCGCCAGCAGCTTGTGGGACAGGGCCTCCCAAGAGACCCAGTACTTC
TRBJ2-3	TRBD2	NA	TRBV7-3	CASSSGAGGGDTQYF	TGTGCCAGCAGCTCTGGAGCGGGGGGGGGAGATACGCAGTATTTT
TRBJ2-1	TRBD1	NA	TRBV7-2	CASRDQPGQGAREQFF	TGTGCCAGCAGAGATCAACCGGGACAGGGGGCGAGAGAGCAGTTCTTC
TRBJ1-1	NA	NA	TRBV5-1	CASSLGPQGTEAFF	TGCGCCAGCAGCTTGGGGCCGCAGGGCACTGAAGCTTTCTTT
TRBJ2-1	TRBD2	NA	TRBV5-1	CASSSKTSGRQSEQFF	TGCGCCAGCAGCTCTAAGACTAGCGGGAGGCAGAGTGAGCAGTTCTTC
TRBJ1-1	NA	once	TRBV30	CAWTTGSNTEAFF	TGTGCCTGGACCACAGGGTCGAACACTGAAGCTTTCTTT
TRBJ2-6	TRBD1	NA	TRBV5-1	CASSYSGTGLNSGANVLTF	TGCGCCAGCAGCTACTCCGGGACAGGGCTTAACTCTGGGGCCAACGTCCTGACTTTC
TRBJ1-4	NA	NA	TRBV4-1	CASSQEKGGTTNEKLFF	TGCGCCAGCAGCCAAGAGAAAGGGGGAACAACTAATGAAAAACTGTTTTTT
TRBJ1-5	NA	NA	TRBV7-2	CASSPTDQPQHF	TGTGCCAGCAGCCCCACGGATCAGCCCCAGCATTTT
TRBJ1-2	TRBD1	once	TRBV28	CASSFFDRVYYTF	TGTGCCAGCAGTTTTTTCGACAGGGTGTACTACACCTTC
TRBJ2-1	TRBD2	NA	TRBV7-7	CASSLGASGMQFF	TGTGCCAGCAGCTTAGGGGCTAGCGGGATGCAGTTCTTC
TRBJ2-5	TRBD2	once	TRBV7-2	CASRQRTSGVQETQYF	TGTGCCAGCAGACAACGGACTAGCGGGGTCCAAGAGACCCAGTACTTC
TRBJ2-2	TRBD1	NA	TRBV6-5	CASSYFPGTGSGELFF	TGTGCCAGCAGTTACTTTCCCGGGACAGGTTCCGGGGAGCTGTTTTTT
TRBJ1-2	NA	few	TRBV4-3	CASSQNLGGDYGYTF	TGCGCCAGCAGCCAAAACCTTGGAGGGGACTATGGCTACACCTTC
TRBJ1-1	NA	NA	TRBV29-1	CSVSPVGRNTEAFF	TGCAGCGTGTCCCCAGTTGGGCGGAACACTGAAGCTTTCTTT
TRBJ1-2	NA	NA	TRBV28	CASSLPPGGEGGYTF	TGTGCCAGCAGTTTACCCCCTGGGGGCGAGGGGGGCTACACCTTC
TRBJ2-7	TRBD1	NA	TRBV7-2	CASSSQGTSYEQYF	TGTGCCAGCAGCTCACAGGGGACCTCCTACGAGCAGTACTTC
TRBJ2-1	TRBD2	NA	TRBV7-3	CASSYHSGGSYNEQFF	TGTGCCAGCAGCTACCATAGCGGGGGCTCCTACAATGAGCAGTTCTTC
TRBJ2-2	TRBD2	NA	TRBV25-1	CASSKGVSSSGATGELFF	TGTGCCAGCAGTAAAGGGGTTTCCTCTAGCGGGGCCACCGGGGAGCTGTTTTTT
TRBJ2-2	TRBD2	NA	TRBV19	CASSIGPGRAGELFF	TGTGCCAGTAGTATTGGGCCAGGGAGGGCCGGGGAGCTGTTTTTT
TRBJ2-5	NA	NA	TRBV15	CATSRDVLAQETQYF	TGTGCCACCAGCAGAGATGTGCTAGCACAAGAGACCCAGTACTTC
TRBJ2-1	TRBD2	once	TRBV19	CASSTLGLAGGPGNEQFF	TGTGCCAGTAGTACCCTGGGACTAGCGGGAGGGCCGGGCAATGAGCAGTTCTTC
TRBJ2-1	TRBD2	NA	TRBV7-9	CASSLRLAGVYNEQFF	TGTGCCAGCAGCTTAAGACTAGCGGGGGTATACAATGAGCAGTTCTTC
TRBJ1-3	NA	NA	TRBV9	CASSVAPAAGNTIYF	TGTGCCAGCAGCGTAGCTCCTGCGGCTGGAAACACCATATATTTT
TRBJ1-4	NA	NA	TRBV7-2	CASRLQGEELFF	TGTGCCAGCAGATTGCAGGGTGAAGAACTGTTTTTT
TRBJ1-4	TRBD1	once	TRBV30	CAWSKDRVSNEKLFF	TGTGCCTGGAGTAAGGACAGGGTTTCTAATGAAAAACTGTTTTTT
TRBJ1-2	NA	NA	TRBV28	CASSLGPYGYTF	TGTGCCAGCAGTTTAGGGCCCTATGGCTACACCTTC
TRBJ2-7	TRBD1	NA	TRBV13	CASSPIRGFEQYF	TGTGCCAGCAGTCCAATCAGGGGGTTCGAGCAGTACTTC
TRBJ1-1	NA	NA	TRBV10-3	CAISERGLMNTEAFF	TGTGCCATCAGTGAAAGGGGACTCATGAACACTGAAGCTTTCTTT
TRBJ2-5	NA	NA	TRBV15	CATSTRFGETQYF	TGTGCCACCAGCACGCGGTTTGGGGAGACCCAGTACTTC
TRBJ2-1	TRBD1	NA	TRBV2	CASSVNDRVGNEQFF	TGTGCCAGCAGTGTGAATGACAGGGTAGGCAATGAGCAGTTCTTC
TRBJ2-7	NA	NA	TRBV30	CAWSVTIVGEQYF	TGTGCCTGGAGTGTTACTATTGTCGGCGAGCAGTACTTC
TRBJ2-1	TRBD1	NA	TRBV25-1	CASSGDRVSYNEQFF	TGTGCCAGCAGTGGCGACAGGGTAAGCTACAATGAGCAGTTCTTC
TRBJ2-1	TRBD1	NA	TRBV2	CASRIPPGQGALEQFF	TGTGCCAGCAGGATACCACCGGGACAGGGGGCGCTTGAGCAGTTCTTC
TRBJ1-2	TRBD1	NA	TRBV5-1	CASSFGSTGDYGYTF	TGCGCCAGCAGCTTTGGGAGCACAGGGGACTATGGCTACACCTTC
TRBJ1-4	NA	NA	TRBV29-1	CSVITGRRNEKLFF	TGCAGCGTCATAACAGGGAGACGTAATGAAAAACTGTTTTTT
TRBJ1-6	NA	NA	TRBV4-3	CASSQGVTRSSYNSPLHF	TGCGCCAGCAGCCAAGGAGTCACGCGGTCCTCCTATAATTCACCCCTCCACTTT
TRBJ2-3	TRBD2	NA	TRBV30	CAWRTSGSTDTQYF	TGTGCCTGGAGGACTAGCGGGAGTACAGATACGCAGTATTTT
TRBJ2-3	NA	NA	TRBV5-4	CASSLGGPAGTLTDTQYF	TGTGCCAGCAGCTTGGGGGGTCCGGCGGGGACCCTCACAGATACGCAGTATTTT
TRBJ2-1	TRBD2	NA	TRBV7-8	CASSAGLAGGGAEQFF	TGTGCCAGCAGCGCCGGACTAGCGGGAGGAGGTGCTGAGCAGTTCTTC
TRBJ2-1	TRBD1	NA	TRBV6-1	CASSVMGRQGYNEQFF	TGTGCCAGCAGTGTTATGGGGAGACAGGGATACAATGAGCAGTTCTTC
TRBJ1-2	TRBD1	NA	TRBV7-2	CASSLPGQGANGYTF	TGTGCCAGCAGCTTACCGGGACAGGGGGCTAATGGCTACACCTTC
TRBJ2-7	TRBD2	NA	TRBV5-4	CASSLAGAGGGYEQYF	TGTGCCAGCAGCTTGGCTGGGGCGGGGGGAGGTTACGAGCAGTACTTC
TRBJ2-1	NA	NA	TRBV11-3	CASSFERAYNEQFF	TGTGCCAGCAGCTTCGAGCGGGCATACAATGAGCAGTTCTTC
TRBJ1-5	TRBD1	NA	TRBV29-1	CSVRTGGGGNQPQHF	TGCAGCGTCCGGACAGGGGGAGGAGGCAATCAGCCCCAGCATTTT
TRBJ2-3	TRBD2	NA	TRBV7-2	CASSRSGRGTDTQYF	TGTGCCAGCAGCCGAAGCGGGAGGGGAACAGATACGCAGTATTTT
TRBJ1-3	NA	NA	TRBV7-6	CASSSVGNTIYF	TGTGCCAGCAGCTCTGTCGGAAACACCATATATTTT
TRBJ1-2	NA	NA	TRBV7-9	CASSSSGGTYGYTF	TGTGCCAGCAGCTCCAGTGGAGGGACTTATGGCTACACCTTC
TRBJ2-1	TRBD2	NA	TRBV4-2	CASSQDSGGRVVEQFF	TGTGCCAGCAGCCAAGATTCGGGAGGGAGGGTGGTTGAGCAGTTCTTC
TRBJ1-6	TRBD1	once	TRBV25-1	CASSQTGFFSPLHF	TGTGCCAGCAGCCAGACAGGGTTCTTCTCCCCCCTCCACTTT
TRBJ2-5	NA	few	TRBV20-1	CSARGRETQYF	TGCAGTGCTAGGGGGCGAGAGACCCAGTACTTC